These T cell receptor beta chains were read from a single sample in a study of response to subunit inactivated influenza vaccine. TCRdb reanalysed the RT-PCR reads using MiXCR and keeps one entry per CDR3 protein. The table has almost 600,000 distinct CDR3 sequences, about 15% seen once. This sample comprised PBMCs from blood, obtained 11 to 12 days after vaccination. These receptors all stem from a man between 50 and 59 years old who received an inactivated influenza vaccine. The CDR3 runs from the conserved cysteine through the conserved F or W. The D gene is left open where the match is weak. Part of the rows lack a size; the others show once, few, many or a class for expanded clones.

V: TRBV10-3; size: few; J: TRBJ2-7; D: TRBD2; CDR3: CAITELAGYEQYF; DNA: TGTGCCATCACCGAACTAGCGGGATACGAGCAGTACTTC
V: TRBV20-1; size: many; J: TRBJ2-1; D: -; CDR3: CSASNGGPLAQFF; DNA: TGCAGTGCTAGTAACGGGGGGCCACTTGCGCAGTTCTTC
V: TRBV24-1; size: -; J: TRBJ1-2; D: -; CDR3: CATSDSTGRPAGGYTF; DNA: TGTGCCACCAGTGATTCTACAGGGAGGCCCGCCGGTGGCTACACCTTC
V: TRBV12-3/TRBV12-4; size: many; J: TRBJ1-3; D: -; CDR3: CASRETGWSGNTIYF; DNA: TGTGCCAGCAGGGAAACCGGGTGGAGTGGAAACACCATATATTTT
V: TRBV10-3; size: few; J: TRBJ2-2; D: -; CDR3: CAISERWGAGELFF; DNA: TGTGCCATCAGTGAACGATGGGGGGCCGGGGAGCTGTTTTTT
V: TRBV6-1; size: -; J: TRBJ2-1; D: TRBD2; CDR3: CASSELAGGLYNEQFF; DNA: TGTGCCAGCAGTGAACTAGCGGGAGGGTTGTACAATGAGCAGTTCTTC
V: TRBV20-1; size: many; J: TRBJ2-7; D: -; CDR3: CSARDHADHEQYF; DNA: TGCAGTGCTAGAGATCACGCGGACCACGAGCAGTACTTC
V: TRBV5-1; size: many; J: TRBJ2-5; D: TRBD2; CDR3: CASRPLAGQETQYF; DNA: TGCGCCAGCAGACCCCTAGCGGGGCAAGAGACCCAGTACTTC
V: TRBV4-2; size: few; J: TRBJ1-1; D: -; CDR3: CASSQGRGRERRTEAFF; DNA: TGTGCCAGCAGCCAAGGCAGGGGCCGCGAAAGGCGCACTGAAGCTTTCTTT
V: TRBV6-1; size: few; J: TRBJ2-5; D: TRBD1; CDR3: CASDSGTGSETQYF; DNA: TGTGCCAGCGATTCCGGGACAGGGTCAGAGACCCAGTACTTC
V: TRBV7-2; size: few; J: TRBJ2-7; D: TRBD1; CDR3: CASSLVPGTGNEQYF; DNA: TGTGCCAGCAGCCTAGTCCCGGGGACAGGCAACGAGCAGTACTTC
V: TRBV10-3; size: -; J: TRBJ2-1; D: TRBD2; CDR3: CAISLGGDYTYNEQFF; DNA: TGTGCCATCAGTTTAGGCGGGGACTATACCTACAATGAGCAGTTCTTC
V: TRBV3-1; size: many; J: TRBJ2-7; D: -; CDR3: CASSPTLSQIYEQYF; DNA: TGTGCCAGCAGCCCGACTCTGTCGCAGATCTACGAGCAGTACTTC
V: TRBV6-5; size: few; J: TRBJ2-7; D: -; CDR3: CASSYDSRGSYEQYF; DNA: TGTGCCAGCAGTTACGATAGCAGGGGTTCCTACGAGCAGTACTTC
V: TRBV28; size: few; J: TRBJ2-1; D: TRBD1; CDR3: CASSPGDRPLYEQFF; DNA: TGTGCCAGCAGCCCCGGGGACAGGCCACTCTATGAGCAGTTCTTC
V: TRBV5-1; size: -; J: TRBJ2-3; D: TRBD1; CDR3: CASSSILTGAHTDTQYF; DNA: TGCGCCAGCAGCTCAATCCTAACAGGGGCTCACACAGATACGCAGTATTTT
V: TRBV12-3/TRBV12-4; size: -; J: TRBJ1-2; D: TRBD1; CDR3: CASSYTGGMGYGYTF; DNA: TGTGCCAGCAGTTATACAGGGGGCATGGGCTATGGCTACACCTTC
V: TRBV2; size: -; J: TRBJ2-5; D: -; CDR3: CASSEVVQETQYF; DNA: TGTGCCAGCAGTGAAGTGGTCCAAGAGACCCAGTACTTC
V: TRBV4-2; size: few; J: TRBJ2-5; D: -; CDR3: CASSQSAGAETQYF; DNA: TGTGCCAGCAGCCAGTCAGCCGGGGCAGAGACCCAGTACTTC
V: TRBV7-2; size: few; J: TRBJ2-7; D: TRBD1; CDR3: CASSLVQGVYEQYF; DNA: TGTGCCAGCAGCTTAGTACAGGGGGTCTACGAGCAGTACTTC
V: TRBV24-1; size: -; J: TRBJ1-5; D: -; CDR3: CATSDIGNQPQHF; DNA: TGTGCCACCAGTGATATAGGCAATCAGCCCCAGCATTTT
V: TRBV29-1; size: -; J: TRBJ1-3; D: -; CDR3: CSDLDRSSGNTIYF; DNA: TGCAGCGACCTCGACAGATCCTCTGGAAACACCATATATTTT
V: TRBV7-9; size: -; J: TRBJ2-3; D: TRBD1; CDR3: CATRTGQVQDTQYF; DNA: TGTGCCACCAGAACCGGACAGGTTCAAGATACGCAGTATTTT
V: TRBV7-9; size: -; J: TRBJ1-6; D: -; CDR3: CASSLGSYSRLHF; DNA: TGTGCCAGCAGCTTAGGGTCTTATTCACGCCTCCACTTT
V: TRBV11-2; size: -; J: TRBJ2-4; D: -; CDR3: CASNSFGRGKNIQYF; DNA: TGTGCCAGCAACTCCTTTGGCCGGGGGAAAAACATTCAGTACTTC
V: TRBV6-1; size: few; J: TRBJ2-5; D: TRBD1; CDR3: CASGTRDSWGETQYF; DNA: TGTGCCAGCGGAACTCGGGACAGTTGGGGAGAGACCCAGTACTTC
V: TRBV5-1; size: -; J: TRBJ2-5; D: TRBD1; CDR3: CASSFTGVGETQYF; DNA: TGCGCCAGCAGCTTTACAGGGGTCGGGGAGACCCAGTACTTC
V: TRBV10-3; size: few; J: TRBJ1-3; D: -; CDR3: CAISGPGRVSGNTIYF; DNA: TGTGCCATCAGTGGACCCGGGAGGGTCTCTGGAAACACCATATATTTT
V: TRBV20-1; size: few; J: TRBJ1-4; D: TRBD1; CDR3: CSALRTGRNEKLFF; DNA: TGCAGTGCCCTTAGGACAGGGAGAAATGAAAAGCTGTTTTTT
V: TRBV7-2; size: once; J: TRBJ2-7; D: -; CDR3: CASSSSPPVPYEQYF; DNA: TGTGCCAGCAGCTCCTCCCCCCCCGTCCCCTACGAGCAGTACTTC
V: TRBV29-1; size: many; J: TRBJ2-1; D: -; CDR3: CSVGMGYNEQFF; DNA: TGCAGCGTTGGAATGGGTTACAATGAGCAGTTCTTC
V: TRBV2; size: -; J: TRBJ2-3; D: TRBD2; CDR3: CASSSTYGEGGSTDTQYF; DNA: TGTGCCAGCAGCTCGACTTACGGGGAGGGCGGGAGCACAGATACGCAGTATTTT
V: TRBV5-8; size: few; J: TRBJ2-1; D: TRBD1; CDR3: CASSRGQVVYNEQFF; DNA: TGTGCCAGCAGCAGGGGACAGGTGGTCTACAATGAGCAGTTCTTC
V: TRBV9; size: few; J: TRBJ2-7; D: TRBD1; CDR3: CASSQGATIYEQYF; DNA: TGTGCCAGCAGCCAGGGGGCAACGATCTACGAGCAGTACTTC
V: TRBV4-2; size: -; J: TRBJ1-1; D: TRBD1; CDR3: CASSHTQFKQGPMGWPFF; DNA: TGTGCCAGCAGCCACACTCAATTCAAACAGGGGCCGATGGGTTGGCCTTTCTTT
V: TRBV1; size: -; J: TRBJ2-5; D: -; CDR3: CTSSHKSDGQETQYF; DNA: TGCACCAGCAGCCATAAGTCAGATGGGCAAGAGACCCAGTACTTC